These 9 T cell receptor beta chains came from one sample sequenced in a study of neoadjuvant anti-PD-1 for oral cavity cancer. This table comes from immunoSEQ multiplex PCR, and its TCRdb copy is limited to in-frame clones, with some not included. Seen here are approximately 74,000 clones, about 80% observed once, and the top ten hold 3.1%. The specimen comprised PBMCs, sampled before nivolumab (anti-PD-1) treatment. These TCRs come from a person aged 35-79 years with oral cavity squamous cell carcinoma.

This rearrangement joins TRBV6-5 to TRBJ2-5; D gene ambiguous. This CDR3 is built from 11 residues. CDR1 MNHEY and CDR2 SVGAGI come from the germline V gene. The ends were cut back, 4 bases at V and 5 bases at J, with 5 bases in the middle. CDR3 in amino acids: CASSSRETQYF. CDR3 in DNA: TGTGCCAGCAGTTCCCGGGAGACCCAGTACTTC.

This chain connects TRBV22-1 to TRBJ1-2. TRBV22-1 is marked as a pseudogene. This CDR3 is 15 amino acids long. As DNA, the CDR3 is TGTCCTGGGAGTATTGAAGCGAGAAAGACCTATGGCTACACCTTC. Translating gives CPGSIEARKTYGYTF.

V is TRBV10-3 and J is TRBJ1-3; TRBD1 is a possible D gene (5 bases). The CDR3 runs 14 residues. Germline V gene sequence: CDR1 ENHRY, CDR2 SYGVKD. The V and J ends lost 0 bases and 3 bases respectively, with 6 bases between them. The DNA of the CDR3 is TGTGCCATCAGTGAGTCGGGGGGTGGAAACACCATATATTTT. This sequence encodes CAISESGGGNTIYF.

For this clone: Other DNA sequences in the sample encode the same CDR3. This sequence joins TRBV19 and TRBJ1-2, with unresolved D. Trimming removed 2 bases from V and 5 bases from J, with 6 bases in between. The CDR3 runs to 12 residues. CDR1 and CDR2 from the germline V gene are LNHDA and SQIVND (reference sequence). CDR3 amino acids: CASSIKGYGYTF. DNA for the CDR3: TGTGCCAGTAGTATAAAAGGATATGGCTACACCTTC.

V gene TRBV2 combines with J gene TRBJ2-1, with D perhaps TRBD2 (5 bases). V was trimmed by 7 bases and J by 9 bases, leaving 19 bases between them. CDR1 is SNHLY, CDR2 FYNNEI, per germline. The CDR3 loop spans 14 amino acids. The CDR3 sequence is CASMGTREGGEQFF. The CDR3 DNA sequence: TGTGCCAGCATGGGAACGAGAGAGGGCGGTGAGCAGTTCTTC.

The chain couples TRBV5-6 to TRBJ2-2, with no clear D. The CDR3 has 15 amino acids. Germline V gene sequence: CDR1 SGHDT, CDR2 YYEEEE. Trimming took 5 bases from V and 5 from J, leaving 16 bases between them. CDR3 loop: CASRPRYSWTGELFF. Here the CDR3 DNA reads TGTGCCAGCAGGCCCCGGTATAGTTGGACCGGGGAGCTGTTTTTT.

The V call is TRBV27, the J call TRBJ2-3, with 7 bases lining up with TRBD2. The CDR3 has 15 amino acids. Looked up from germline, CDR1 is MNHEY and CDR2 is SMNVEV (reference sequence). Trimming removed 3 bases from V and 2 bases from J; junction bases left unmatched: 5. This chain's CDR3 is CASSFSGGNTDTQYF. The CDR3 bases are TGTGCCAGCAGTTTTTCCGGGGGGAACACAGATACGCAGTATTTT.

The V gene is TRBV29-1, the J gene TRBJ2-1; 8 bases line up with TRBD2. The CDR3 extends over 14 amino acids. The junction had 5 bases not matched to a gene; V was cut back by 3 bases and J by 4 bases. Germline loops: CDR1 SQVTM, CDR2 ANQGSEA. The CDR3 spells CSVDGLAQYNEQFF. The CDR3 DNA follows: TGCAGCGTTGATGGACTAGCCCAATACAATGAGCAGTTCTTC.

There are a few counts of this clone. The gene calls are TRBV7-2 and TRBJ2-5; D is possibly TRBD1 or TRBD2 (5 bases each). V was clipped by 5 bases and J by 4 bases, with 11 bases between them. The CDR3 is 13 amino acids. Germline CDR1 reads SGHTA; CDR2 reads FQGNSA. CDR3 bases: TGTGCCAGCAGCCTCGGGGCAGTAGAGACCCAGTACTTC. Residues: CASSLGAVETQYF.